The 26 T cell receptor beta chains below were found in one sample sequenced in a study of vaccination and CD4 T cells after COVID-19. Treatment noted: approximately nine-day PBMC culture with coronavirus spike peptide pools or control peptides (ViraFEST assay). No antigens are known for them. An Oncomine TCR Beta short-read assay was used to sequence the DNA from cultured CD4+ T cells. MiXCR was run by TCRdb on the PCR reads, yielding one entry per CDR3 protein. This table holds 20,000 to 25,000 distinct CDR3 sequences, less than 50% found once. The sample was CD4+ T cells from blood, cultured in vitro. The source is a human donor who had recovered from COVID-19.

The chain has TRBV6-4 and TRBJ2-3; no definite D call. The germline gives CDR1 MRHNA, CDR2 SNTAGT. This CDR3 region has 15 residues. Trimming took off 6 bases at V and 5 bases at J, with 18 bases between the two ends. CDR3 region: CASSAVPLPIDTQYF. The CDR3 nucleotides read TGTGCCAGCAGCGCGGTGCCCCTACCGATAGATACGCAGTATTTT.

The table lists this clonotype with a few counts. The chain uses TRBV15 and TRBJ1-2; D might be TRBD1 (6 bases). CDR1 and CDR2 from the germline V gene are LNHNV and YYDKDF (reference sequence). The CDR3 is 13 amino acids. Trimming pared 4 bases from V and 0 bases from J, leaving 6 bases between. CDR3 nucleotide sequence: TGTGCCACCAGCAAGGGGGCTAACTATGGCTACACCTTC. Translation gives CATSKGANYGYTF.

The chain combines TRBV30 with TRBJ1-2; no firm D call. Germline CDR1 reads GTSNPN; CDR2 reads SVGIG (reference sequence). The length of the CDR3 is 11 residues. V dropped 4 bases and J dropped 2 bases, with 5 bases sitting between them. The CDR3 DNA sequence: TGTGCCTGGAACCTCAACTATGGCTACACCTTC. It translates to CAWNLNYGYTF.

V gene TRBV21-1 combines with J gene TRBJ2-2; the table's D call TRBD1 went unverified against the DNA. TRBV21-1 represents a pseudogene. This CDR3 has 10 residues. This chain's CDR3 is CASIPMELFF. CDR3 nucleotide sequence: TGTGCCAGCATCCCGATGGAGCTGTTTTTT.

In its sample, this clonotype was seen a few times. The chain joins TRBV20-1 to TRBJ2-5; D is undetermined. V was cut by 3 bases and J by 4 bases, with 12 bases left in between. Per the germline V gene, CDR1 is DFQATT and CDR2 is SNEGSKA (reference sequence). The length of the CDR3 is 13 residues. The CDR3 sequence is CSARSPTPETQYF. The DNA of the CDR3 is TGCAGTGCTAGGAGTCCTACCCCAGAGACCCAGTACTTC.

The V call is TRBV5-8, the J call TRBJ2-4; 7 nucleotides align to TRBD1. Trimming at V came to 7 bases and at J to 4 bases, leaving 8 bases not matched to a gene. Germline lookup yields CDR1 SGHTS and CDR2 YDEGEE. The CDR3 is 14 residues long. The CDR3, as DNA: TGTGCCAGCGGACCGGGACAGCCGAAAAACATTCAGTACTTC. It specifies CASGPGQPKNIQYF.

In this sample, this clonotype turned up a few times. This sequence joins TRBV6-1 and TRBJ1-1; no firm D call. The CDR3 is 16 amino acids. CDR1 and CDR2 from the germline V gene are MNHNS and SASEGT. The V end was cut by 0 bases, the J end by 0 bases, with 11 bases between. DNA for the CDR3: TGTGCCAGCAGTGAAGCAAACAGAGTCGTGAACACTGAAGCTTTCTTT. It specifies CASSEANRVVNTEAFF.

The chain carries TRBV5-4 and TRBJ2-2, with D possibly TRBD2 on 6 matching bases. From germline, CDR1 is SGHNT and CDR2 YYREEE (reference sequence). V lost 4 bases, J lost 7 bases, and 20 bases lay in between. CDR3 length: 16 amino acids. CDR3 in amino acids: CASSHGGLLQFGELFF. The CDR3 nucleotides read TGTGCCAGCAGCCACGGCGGACTACTTCAATTCGGGGAGCTGTTTTTT.

This rearrangement joins TRBV10-3 to TRBJ1-1, with D possibly TRBD1 on 6 matching bases. Trimming cost V 10 bases and J 5 bases, with 14 bases left between them. The length of the CDR3 is 12 residues. Germline V gives CDR1 ENHRY, CDR2 SYGVKD. The chain's CDR3 is CATGAGETEAFF. CDR3 nucleotides: TGTGCCACCGGCGCAGGGGAAACTGAAGCTTTCTTT.

The chain recombines TRBV6-2 or TRBV6-3 with TRBJ1-1, with 8 bases aligning to TRBD1. The CDR3 is made up of 16 amino acids. CDR1 and CDR2 (germline): MNHEY, SVGEGT. Losses at the gene ends were 0 bases for V and 5 bases for J; bases not matched to a gene: 8. CDR3 sequence: CASSYSRTGLITEAFF. The CDR3 DNA is TGTGCCAGCAGTTACTCTAGGACAGGGTTAATTACTGAAGCTTTCTTT.

The chain is built from TRBV11-2 and TRBJ2-7; D not certain. CDR1 is SGHAT, CDR2 FQNNGV, per germline. The CDR3 contains 12 residues. Trimming took off 0 bases at V and 3 bases at J, with 3 bases between the two ends. The CDR3 protein is CASSLDRYEQYF. The CDR3 DNA reads as TGTGCCAGCAGCTTAGACCGCTACGAGCAGTACTTC.

A few counts support this clonotype. The chain is built from TRBV6-2 or TRBV6-3 and TRBJ1-1, with 11 positions matching TRBD1. The germline V gene encodes CDR1 MNHEY and CDR2 SVGEGT. The junction had 10 bases not matched to a gene; V was cut back by 7 bases and J by 6 bases. The CDR3 runs 15 residues. The DNA for the CDR3 is TGTGCCAGCATTCAAAGGACAGGGGGCGAGGCTGAAGCTTTCTTT. As protein: CASIQRTGGEAEAFF.

This clonotype occurred once. This chain uses TRBV27 with TRBJ2-5; 11 nucleotides agree with TRBD2. This CDR3 is built from 15 residues. J was trimmed by 5 bases and V by 6 bases; bases with no gene match: 8. Germline CDR1 reads MNHEY; CDR2 reads SMNVEV (reference sequence). Written as DNA, the CDR3 is TGTGCCAGCAGCCCGACTAGCGGGAAGGGGGAGACCCAGTACTTC. Amino acid sequence: CASSPTSGKGETQYF.

V is TRBV21-1 and J is TRBJ1-5; TRBD1 is the table's D call and was not checked against the DNA. TRBV21-1 is assigned pseudogene status. The CDR3 runs to 17 residues. The CDR3 is CASSKGPELGFIQPQHF. CDR3 nucleotide sequence: TGTGCCAGCAGCAAAGGCCCGGAATTGGGGTTTATTCAGCCCCAGCATTTT.

The V call is TRBV24-1, the J call TRBJ2-5; 8 bases map to TRBD2. This CDR3 spans 15 amino acids. Germline CDR1 is KGHDR and CDR2 is SFDVKD. After removal of 4 bases from V and 0 bases from J, the junction contained 3 bases not matched to a gene. In DNA, the CDR3 is TGTGCCACCAGTGACATAGCGGGACACCAAGAGACCCAGTACTTC. Protein sequence: CATSDIAGHQETQYF.

This clonotype was counted a few times. The chain has TRBV19 and TRBJ1-5, with TRBD1 matching over 7 bases. Trimming removed 5 bases from V and 5 bases from J; junction bases left unmatched: 6. CDR3 length equals 14 residues. Germline V gene sequence: CDR1 LNHDA, CDR2 SQIVND (reference sequence). CDR3 loop: CASSGGTDDQPQHF. The CDR3 nucleotides read TGTGCCAGTAGTGGCGGGACAGATGATCAGCCCCAGCATTTT.

The gene calls are TRBV7-3 and TRBJ2-1; no reliable D call. Germline CDR1 SGHTA, CDR2 FQGTGA. Trimming removed 1 base from V and 8 bases from J, with 12 bases in between. The CDR3 totals 14 residues. CDR3 DNA: TGTGCCAGCAGCTTAAATCCCGCCGGGCATGAGCAGTTCTTC. This gives the protein CASSLNPAGHEQFF.

The chain employs TRBV15 and TRBJ2-2; 7 bases agree with TRBD2. CDR1 and CDR2 from the germline V gene are LNHNV and YYDKDF (reference sequence). V lost 0 bases to trimming and J lost 3 bases; unmatched junction nucleotides: 13. CDR3 length: 19 amino acids. The CDR3 sequence: CATSRDLMYPAGYTGELFF. CDR3 coding DNA: TGTGCCACCAGCAGAGATTTGATGTACCCAGCGGGATACACCGGGGAGCTGTTTTTT.

This clonotype has only a few counts. The gene calls are TRBV24-1 and TRBJ1-2; no firm D call. Germline values: CDR1 KGHDR, CDR2 SFDVKD. This CDR3 has 13 residues. Between the trimmed V and J ends, which lost 2 bases and 8 bases, there was a span of 11 bases. In nucleotides, the CDR3 is TGTGCCACCAGTGATTATTTGGATGGGGGCTACACCTTC. Translating gives CATSDYLDGGYTF.

This clonotype appeared once. This chain connects TRBV5-8 to TRBJ2-1; no clear D. Germline V gene lookup returns CDR1 SGHTS and CDR2 YDEGEE. CDR3 length equals 12 residues. V was pared by 6 bases and J by 7 bases, with 11 bases between. The CDR3 here is CASTRVGNEQFF. The CDR3 DNA is TGTGCCAGCACGCGTGTGGGGAATGAGCAGTTCTTC.

This chain uses TRBV14 with TRBJ1-2; D remains ambiguous. The CDR3 sequence is 12 residues long. Per the germline V gene, CDR1 is SGHDN and CDR2 is FVKESK. The ends were cut back, 2 bases at V and 5 bases at J, with 6 bases in the middle. The CDR3 region is CASSQSGYGYTF. The CDR3 nucleotides read TGTGCCAGCAGCCAATCGGGGTATGGCTACACCTTC.

The chain links TRBV20-1 to TRBJ2-1, with D unresolved. The CDR3 totals 13 residues. In germline, CDR1 is DFQATT, CDR2 SNEGSKA (reference sequence). V lost 3 bases and J lost 7, with 13 bases in between. CDR3 DNA sequence: TGCAGTGCTAGTAGTTGGCCTCGGAATGAGCAGTTCTTC. It translates to CSASSWPRNEQFF.

This chain connects TRBV3-1 to TRBJ1-1, with D tentatively TRBD1 (6 bases). With 0 bases removed from V and 6 bases from J, the gap between germline ends came to 14 bases. Germline CDR1 reads LGHDT; CDR2 reads YNNKEL (reference sequence). The CDR3 extends over 15 amino acids. For the CDR3, the DNA is TGTGCCAGCAGCCAAGATCCAGGGGCCGCCCCTGAAGCTTTCTTT. Translation: CASSQDPGAAPEAFF.

This clonotype was counted a single time. This CDR3 is CASSLSGGTEAFF. The CDR3 DNA follows: TGCGCCAGCAGCCTATCAGGGGGCACTGAAGCTTTCTTT. The chain joins TRBV4-3 to TRBJ1-1, with 7 bases that match TRBD1. V lost 4 bases and J lost 4; bases outside the gene matches: 3. The germline V gene has CDR1 LGHNA and CDR2 YSLEER. The CDR3 runs 13 residues.

The chain is built from TRBV2 and TRBJ1-2, with TRBD1 as a possible D gene (5 bases). The CDR3 consists of 14 residues. Germline CDR1 is SNHLY and CDR2 is FYNNEI. V gave up 8 bases and J gave up 8 bases, with 21 bases separating them. CDR3 nucleotide sequence: TGTGCCAGCGGTAAAGGGACTTTGGTGTGGGGCTACACCTTC. Its protein is CASGKGTLVWGYTF.

In DNA form, the CDR3 reads TGCGCCAGCAGTGATCTGACAGGGAATGAGCCCCAGCATTTT. This codes for CASSDLTGNEPQHF. The chain links TRBV10-2 to TRBJ1-5, with 7 bases identical to TRBD1. With 3 bases clipped from V and 8 bases from J, the junction kept 7 bases outside the gene matches. CDR3 length: 14 residues. Germline values: CDR1 WSHSY, CDR2 SAAADI.